Listed below are T cell receptor beta chains from one sample, sequenced in a study of tumor T cells in aggressive B-cell lymphoma. Libraries were prepared by immunoSEQ multiplex PCR; TCRdb keeps only in-frame clonotypes and omits some of them. The top ten clones hold around 6.7% of a sample with around 1,700 clones, roughly 90% of them seen once. The source material was tumor tissue. The receptor set was obtained from an adult with diffuse large B cell lymphoma. Each CDR3 is given with its conserved first and last residue. A D gene is named only where the DNA matches it firmly. A row's size may be missing; if present it is once, few, many or a size class.

J gene,D gene,V gene,clone size,CDR3 DNA,CDR3 protein
TRBJ1-1,.,TRBV19,once,TGTGCCAGTAGTGCGCAGGTTAACACTGAAGCTTTCTTT,CASSAQVNTEAFF
TRBJ2-2,.,TRBV9,.,TGTGCCAGCAGCGCCGGTAGTGACTGGAGCGGGGAGCTGTTTTTT,CASSAGSDWSGELFF
TRBJ2-1,.,TRBV10-3,.,TGTGCCATCAGTGGGGCACAGTACAATGAGCAGTTCTTC,CAISGAQYNEQFF
TRBJ2-5,.,TRBV14,.,TGTGCCAGCAGCCAAGCGCGAACCCAGTACTTC,CASSQARTQYF
TRBJ1-1,.,TRBV5-4,.,TGTGCCAGCAGCCTAGGGGGTGAGAACACTGAAGCTTTCTTT,CASSLGGENTEAFF
TRBJ2-3,TRBD2,TRBV27,.,TGTGCCAGCAGTCCTTATAGCGGGGGGCAGGGTGCAGATACGCAGTATTTT,CASSPYSGGQGADTQYF
TRBJ2-5,TRBD2,TRBV14,.,TGTGCCAGCAGCCAAGGACTAGCGGGGGAAGAGACCCAGTACTTC,CASSQGLAGEETQYF
TRBJ1-1,TRBD1,TRBV10-2,few,TGCGCCAGCACCCGAGGGGGCATGAACACTGAAGCTTTCTTT,CASTRGGMNTEAFF
TRBJ2-2,TRBD1,TRBV5-5,.,TGTGCCAGCAGCTTGGGACAGGGAACCGGGGAGCTGTTTTTT,CASSLGQGTGELFF
TRBJ2-3,TRBD2,TRBV5-1,.,TGCGCCAGCAGCCAGAGCGGGGCTCCCACAAATACGCAGTATTTT,CASSQSGAPTNTQYF
TRBJ2-2,.,TRBV19,.,TGTGCCAGTAGCAAGGACAGAAACACCGGGGAGCTGTTTTTT,CASSKDRNTGELFF
TRBJ2-7,.,TRBV7-8,.,TGTGCCAGCAGCTTAGGGGTAGGGGTCGGAAACGAGCAGTACTTC,CASSLGVGVGNEQYF
TRBJ2-7,.,TRBV7-2,.,TGTGCCAGCAGCTTAACAGGGTTTCAGTACTTC,CASSLTGFQYF
TRBJ2-1,TRBD2,TRBV6-5,few,TGTGCCAGCAGATTAGCGGGGGGGAATGAGCAGTTCTTC,CASRLAGGNEQFF
TRBJ2-3,TRBD2,TRBV6-5,.,TGTGCCGTCCGGGGGGGCACAGATACGCAGTATTTT,CAVRGGTDTQYF
TRBJ1-4,.,TRBV6-5,.,TGTGCCAGCAGTCCTGACTTAGATGAAAAACTGTTTTTT,CASSPDLDEKLFF
TRBJ2-7,TRBD1,TRBV15,.,TGTGCCACCAGCCCGACAGGGGGTCCCCCGCTTGACGAGCAGTACTTC,CATSPTGGPPLDEQYF
TRBJ1-1,.,TRBV5-4,.,TGTGCCAGCAGTCTGTGGAACACTGAAGCTTTCTTT,CASSLWNTEAFF
TRBJ2-5,.,TRBV19,few,TGTGCCAGTAGTATAGTCGGGGACCAAGAGACCCAGTACTTC,CASSIVGDQETQYF
TRBJ1-3,.,TRBV9,.,TGTGCCAGCAGCGTAGCGAGCTCTGGAAACACCATATATTTT,CASSVASSGNTIYF
TRBJ1-2,TRBD1,TRBV27,.,TGTGCCAGCAGACTTACAGGGGACTATGGCTACACCTTC,CASRLTGDYGYTF
TRBJ1-2,.,TRBV9,.,TGTGCCAGCAGCCTTAGTTGGCAGGGAGGAGATGGCTACACCTTC,CASSLSWQGGDGYTF
TRBJ1-2,.,TRBV5-1,once,TGCGCCAGCAGACCTCCGGGGGGTGACTATGGCTACACCTTC,CASRPPGGDYGYTF
TRBJ2-3,TRBD2,TRBV5-1,.,TGCGCCAGCAGCTCCCTTAGCGGGGGGGGCACAGATACGCAGTATTTT,CASSSLSGGGTDTQYF
TRBJ1-2,TRBD1,TRBV7-9,.,TGTGCCAGCAGCCAGACACGGACAGGGGACGGCTACACCTTC,CASSQTRTGDGYTF
TRBJ2-1,TRBD2,TRBV7-9,.,TGTGCCAGCAGCTTTCTAGCGGGGGGCTTTTACAATGAGCAGTTCTTC,CASSFLAGGFYNEQFF
TRBJ1-1,.,TRBV5-1,.,TGCGCCAGCAGCTCCGTGGGGGGGGGCACTGAAGCTTTCTTT,CASSSVGGGTEAFF
TRBJ2-1,TRBD1,TRBV27,.,TGTGCCAGCAGTTTCCGACAGGGGATCAATGAGCAGTTCTTC,CASSFRQGINEQFF
TRBJ2-1,.,TRBV5-6,once,TGTGCCAGCAGCTGGGAGGACAATTACAATGAGCAGTTCTTC,CASSWEDNYNEQFF
TRBJ1-5,TRBD1,TRBV5-1,few,TGCGCCAGCAGCTTGGGGGACAGTCTCAATCAGCCCCAGCATTTT,CASSLGDSLNQPQHF
TRBJ2-7,.,TRBV7-9,.,TGTGCCAGCAGCTCGTTGCCAGGGTCCCTCACCTACGAGCAGTACTTC,CASSSLPGSLTYEQYF
TRBJ1-2,.,TRBV2,.,TGTGCCAGCAGGGACAGATCCTATGGCTACACCTTC,CASRDRSYGYTF
TRBJ2-7,TRBD2,TRBV2,.,TGTGCCAGCAGGGACACTAGCGGGGTTGAGTACTTC,CASRDTSGVEYF
TRBJ2-4,.,TRBV7-2,once,TGTGCCAGCAGCCCCCAGGGGAACATTCAGTACTTC,CASSPQGNIQYF
TRBJ2-6,TRBD2,TRBV2,.,TGTGCCAGCAGTGAACTAGCGGGGGACTACTCTGGGGCCAACGTCCTGACTTTC,CASSELAGDYSGANVLTF
TRBJ1-5,TRBD1,TRBV6-5,.,TGTGCCAGCAGTCACTCAGGGGGATGGGGCAATCAGCCCCAGCATTTT,CASSHSGGWGNQPQHF
TRBJ2-1,.,TRBV11-2,few,TGTGCCAGCAGCTCGCAGGGTAGTGAGCAGTTCTTC,CASSSQGSEQFF
TRBJ2-3,.,TRBV7-8,.,TGTGCCAGCAGCTCGGGGTACGGTTTCAGCACAGATACGCAGTATTTT,CASSSGYGFSTDTQYF
TRBJ2-7,.,TRBV20-1,.,TGCAGTGCTCCGGTTGATGTCGAGCAGTACTTC,CSAPVDVEQYF
TRBJ2-3,.,TRBV2,.,TGTGCCAGCAGTGAAAATTCAGGGGGGATATACACAGATACGCAGTATTTT,CASSENSGGIYTDTQYF
TRBJ2-5,TRBD1,TRBV5-1,few,TGCGCCAGCAGCTTGGAACAGGGGGCTGGGGAGACCCAGTACTTC,CASSLEQGAGETQYF
TRBJ2-3,.,TRBV4-1,.,TGCGCCAGCAGCCAAGGAAGGGGAGATACGCAGTATTTT,CASSQGRGDTQYF
TRBJ1-1,.,TRBV12-5,.,TGTGCTAGTGGTTTGGCTCAGGGTACGCACACTGAAGCTTTCTTT,CASGLAQGTHTEAFF
TRBJ1-1,TRBD1,TRBV18,.,TGTGCCAGCTCACCGGTGACAGGGGGCGCAACTGAAGCTTTCTTT,CASSPVTGGATEAFF
TRBJ1-2,.,TRBV4-1,.,TGCGCCAGCAGCCAAGGAGGTCTTCCGGGCTATGGCTACACCTTC,CASSQGGLPGYGYTF
TRBJ2-1,TRBD2,TRBV5-1,.,TGCGCCAGCAGCTTGACTAGCGGGGGCCCGACGGGGGCGAAGGCGCAGTTCTTC,CASSLTSGGPTGAKAQFF
TRBJ2-3,.,TRBV10-1,.,TGCGCCAGCAGTGAGGCGTTAGAATCAGATACGCAGTATTTT,CASSEALESDTQYF
TRBJ2-5,.,TRBV7-7,.,TGTGCTAGCAGCCTCGACCCCGGGAGACAAGAGACCCAGTACTTC,CASSLDPGRQETQYF
TRBJ1-2,.,TRBV5-1,.,TGCGCCAGCAGCTTAAACAGCCCCTACACCTTC,CASSLNSPYTF
TRBJ1-5,.,TRBV7-8,.,TGTGCCAGCAGCACCGGACAAGAAAATCAGCCCCAGCATTTT,CASSTGQENQPQHF
TRBJ1-2,.,TRBV4-3,.,TGCGCCAGCAGCCAAGGACCGGGATCGGTCCCTTCCTATGGCTACACCTTC,CASSQGPGSVPSYGYTF
TRBJ2-3,.,TRBV5-4,.,TGTGCCAGCAGTTCCCGGGATCTTGGGACAGATACGCAGTATTTT,CASSSRDLGTDTQYF
TRBJ2-7,.,TRBV7-9,.,TGTGCCAGCAGCGGAATGGTCAGGGGCGATAGCTACGAGCAGTACTTC,CASSGMVRGDSYEQYF
TRBJ2-7,.,TRBV7-8,.,TGTGCCAGCAGCTTATCAGGGTTAACCTACGAGCAGTACTTC,CASSLSGLTYEQYF
TRBJ1-1,.,TRBV6-4,.,TGTGCCAGCAGTGATACCCTCCGGGGCACTGAAGCTTTCTTT,CASSDTLRGTEAFF
TRBJ1-1,TRBD1,TRBV5-4,.,TGTGCCAGCAGCGCCTGGACAGGGTTCAACACTGAAGCTTTCTTT,CASSAWTGFNTEAFF
TRBJ2-7,.,TRBV20-1,.,TGCAGTGCTAGCGGGGACGAGCAGTACTTC,CSASGDEQYF
TRBJ2-7,TRBD2,TRBV7-3,.,TGTGCCAGCAGCCGCCGCGGGGGGGCGAGGGAGCAGTACTTC,CASSRRGGAREQYF
TRBJ1-2,.,TRBV4-2,.,TGTGCCAGCAGCCAAGACAGATCTAACTATGGCTACACCTTC,CASSQDRSNYGYTF
TRBJ2-5,.,TRBV2,once,TGTGCCAGCAGGAGAACGCTGCAAGAGACCCAGTACTTC,CASRRTLQETQYF